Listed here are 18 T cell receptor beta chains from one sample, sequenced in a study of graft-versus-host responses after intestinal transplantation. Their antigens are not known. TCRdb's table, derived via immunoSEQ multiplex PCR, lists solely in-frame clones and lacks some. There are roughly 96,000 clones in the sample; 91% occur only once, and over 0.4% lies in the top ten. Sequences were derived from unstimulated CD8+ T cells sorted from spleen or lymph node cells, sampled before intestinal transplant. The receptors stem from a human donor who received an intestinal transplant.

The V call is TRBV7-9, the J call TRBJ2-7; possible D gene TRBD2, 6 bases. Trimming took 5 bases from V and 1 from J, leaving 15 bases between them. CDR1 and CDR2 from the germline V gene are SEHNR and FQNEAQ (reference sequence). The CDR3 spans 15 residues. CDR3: CASSELDRGSYEQYF. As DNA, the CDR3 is TGTGCCAGCAGCGAACTAGACCGGGGGTCCTACGAGCAGTACTTC.

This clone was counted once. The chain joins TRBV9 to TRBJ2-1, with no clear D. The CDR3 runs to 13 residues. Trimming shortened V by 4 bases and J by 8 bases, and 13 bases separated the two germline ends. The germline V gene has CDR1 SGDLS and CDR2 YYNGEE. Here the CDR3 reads CASSRLLVDEQFF. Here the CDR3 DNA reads TGTGCCAGCAGCCGACTCCTAGTCGATGAGCAGTTCTTC.

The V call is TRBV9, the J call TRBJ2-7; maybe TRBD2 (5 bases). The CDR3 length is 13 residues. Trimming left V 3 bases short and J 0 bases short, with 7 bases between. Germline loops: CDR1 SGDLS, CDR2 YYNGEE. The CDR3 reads CASSGLNSYEQYF. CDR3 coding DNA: TGTGCCAGCAGCGGACTAAACTCCTACGAGCAGTACTTC.

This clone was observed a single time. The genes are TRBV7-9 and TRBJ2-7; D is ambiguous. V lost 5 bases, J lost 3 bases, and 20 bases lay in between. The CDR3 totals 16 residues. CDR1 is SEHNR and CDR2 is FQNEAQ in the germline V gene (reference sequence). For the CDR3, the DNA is TGTGCCAGCAGCCCGCTTACGGCGGCAGTGAACTACGAGCAGTACTTC. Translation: CASSPLTAAVNYEQYF.

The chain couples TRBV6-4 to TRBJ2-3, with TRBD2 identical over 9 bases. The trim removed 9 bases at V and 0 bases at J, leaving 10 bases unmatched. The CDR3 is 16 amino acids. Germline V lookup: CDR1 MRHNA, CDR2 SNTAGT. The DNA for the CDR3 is TGTGCCAGGACTGGTAGCGGGAGCGCTAGCACAGATACGCAGTATTTT. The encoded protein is CARTGSGSASTDTQYF.

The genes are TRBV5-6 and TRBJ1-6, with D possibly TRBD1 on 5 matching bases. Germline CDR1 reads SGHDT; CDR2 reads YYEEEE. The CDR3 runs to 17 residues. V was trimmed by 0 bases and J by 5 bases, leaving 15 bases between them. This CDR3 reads CASSLGFYGGDNSPLHF. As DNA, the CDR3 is TGTGCCAGCAGCTTGGGGTTTTATGGGGGGGATAATTCACCCCTCCACTTT.

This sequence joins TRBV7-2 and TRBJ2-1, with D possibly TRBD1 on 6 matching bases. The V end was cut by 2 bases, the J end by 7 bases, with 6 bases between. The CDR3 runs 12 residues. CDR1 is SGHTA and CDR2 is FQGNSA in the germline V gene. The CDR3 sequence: CASSLQGNEQFF. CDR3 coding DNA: TGTGCCAGCAGCTTACAGGGGAATGAGCAGTTCTTC.

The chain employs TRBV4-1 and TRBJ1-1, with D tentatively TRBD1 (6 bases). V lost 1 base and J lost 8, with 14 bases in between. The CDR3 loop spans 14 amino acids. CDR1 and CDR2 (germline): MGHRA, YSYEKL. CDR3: CASSQVQGIREAFF. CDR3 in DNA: TGCGCCAGCAGCCAAGTTCAGGGGATAAGGGAAGCTTTCTTT.

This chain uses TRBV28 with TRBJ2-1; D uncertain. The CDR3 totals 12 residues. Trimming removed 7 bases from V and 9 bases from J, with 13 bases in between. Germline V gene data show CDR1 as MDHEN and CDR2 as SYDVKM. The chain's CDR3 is CASTPERGEQFF. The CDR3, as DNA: TGTGCCAGCACCCCTGAGAGAGGTGAGCAGTTCTTC.

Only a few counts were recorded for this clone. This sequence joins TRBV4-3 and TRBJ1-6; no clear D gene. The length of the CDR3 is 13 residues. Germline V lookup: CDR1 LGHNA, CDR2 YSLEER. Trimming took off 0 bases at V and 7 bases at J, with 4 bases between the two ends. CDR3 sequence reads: CASSQDQNSPLHF. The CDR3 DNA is TGCGCCAGCAGCCAAGATCAGAATTCACCCCTCCACTTT.

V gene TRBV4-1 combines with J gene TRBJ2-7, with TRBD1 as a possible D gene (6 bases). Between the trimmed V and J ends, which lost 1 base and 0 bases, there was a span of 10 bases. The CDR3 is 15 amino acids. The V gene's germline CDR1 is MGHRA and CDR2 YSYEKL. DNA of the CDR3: TGCGCCAGCAGCCAAGCCACAGGGCCCTCCTACGAGCAGTACTTC. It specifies CASSQATGPSYEQYF.

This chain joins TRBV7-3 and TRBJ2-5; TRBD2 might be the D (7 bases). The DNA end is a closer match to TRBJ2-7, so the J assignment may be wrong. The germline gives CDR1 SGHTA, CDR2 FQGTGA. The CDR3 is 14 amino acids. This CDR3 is CASSSGGPAYEQYF. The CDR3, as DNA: TGTGCCAGCAGCTCCGGGGGGCCCGCCTACGAGCAGTACTTC.

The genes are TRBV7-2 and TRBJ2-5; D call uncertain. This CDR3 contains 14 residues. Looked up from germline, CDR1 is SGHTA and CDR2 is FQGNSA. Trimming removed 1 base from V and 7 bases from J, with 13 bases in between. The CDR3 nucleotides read TGTGCCAGCAGCTTAGAGTCAGTCCCAGGGACCCAGTACTTC. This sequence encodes CASSLESVPGTQYF.

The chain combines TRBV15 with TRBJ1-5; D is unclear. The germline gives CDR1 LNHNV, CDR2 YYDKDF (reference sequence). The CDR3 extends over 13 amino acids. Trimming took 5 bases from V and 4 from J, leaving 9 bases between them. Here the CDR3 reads CATSSQENQPQHF. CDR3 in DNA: TGTGCCACCAGCTCCCAGGAAAATCAGCCCCAGCATTTT.

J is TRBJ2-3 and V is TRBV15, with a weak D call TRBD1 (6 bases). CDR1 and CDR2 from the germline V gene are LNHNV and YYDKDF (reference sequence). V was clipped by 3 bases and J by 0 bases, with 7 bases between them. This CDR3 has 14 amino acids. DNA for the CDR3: TGTGCCACCAGCAGGGACAGTAGCACAGATACGCAGTATTTT. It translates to CATSRDSSTDTQYF.

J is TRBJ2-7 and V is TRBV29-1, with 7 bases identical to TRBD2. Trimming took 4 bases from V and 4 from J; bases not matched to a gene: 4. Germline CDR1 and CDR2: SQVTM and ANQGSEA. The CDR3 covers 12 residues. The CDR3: CSVGWGGYEQYF. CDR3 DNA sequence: TGCAGCGTTGGGTGGGGGGGATACGAGCAGTACTTC.

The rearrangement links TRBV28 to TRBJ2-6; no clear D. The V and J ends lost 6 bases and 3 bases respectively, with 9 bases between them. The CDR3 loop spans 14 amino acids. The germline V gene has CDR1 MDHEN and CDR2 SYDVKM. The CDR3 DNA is TGTGCCAGCAGCCCACCCTATGGGGCCAACGTCCTGACTTTC. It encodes CASSPPYGANVLTF.

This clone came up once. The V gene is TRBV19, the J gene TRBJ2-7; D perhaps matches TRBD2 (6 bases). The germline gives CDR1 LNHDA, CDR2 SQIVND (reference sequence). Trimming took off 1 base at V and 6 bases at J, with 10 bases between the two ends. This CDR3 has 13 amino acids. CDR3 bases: TGTGCCAGTAGTATAGTTGGGAGGCGCGAGCAGTACTTC. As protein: CASSIVGRREQYF.